A selection of T cell receptor beta chains follows, all from one sample in a study of blood T cell repertoires in COVID-19. The assay was immunoSEQ multiplex PCR, and TCRdb's table has in-frame clones only and misses some. The sample holds 250,000 to 300,000 clones, around nine tenths seen once. Sequencing was carried out using peripheral blood. The source is a woman between 55 and 75 years old with COVID-19, enrolled during active disease. The CDR3 runs from the conserved cysteine through the conserved F or W. A D gene is named only where the DNA matches it firmly.

>TRBV30|TRBD1|TRBJ1-1
CAWSVPGQGALGVAFF
>TRBV19|TRBD2|TRBJ2-3
CASNSYGTGGSADTQYF
>TRBV28|-|TRBJ2-7
CASSLGGTYEQYF
>TRBV18|TRBD1|TRBJ1-6
CASSPTGVSPLHF
>TRBV2|-|TRBJ1-6
CASSVEITSSYNSPLHF
>TRBV24-1|TRBD2|TRBJ2-1
CATSDFAGREAYNEQFF
>TRBV11-3|TRBD2|TRBJ2-1
CASSLGGTSGTYNEQFF
>TRBV5-1|-|TRBJ2-4
CASSTTGAGDIQYF
>TRBV27|-|TRBJ1-2
CASKTIEGDTGGYTF
>TRBV6-5|-|TRBJ2-7
CASSYGGDSYEQYF
>TRBV5-1|-|TRBJ1-4
CASSLEGGKLFF
>TRBV6-1|-|TRBJ1-3
CASSEQAHSGNTIYF
>TRBV7-2|-|TRBJ1-1
CASSPYDSRNTEAFF
>TRBV25-1|TRBD1|TRBJ1-4
CASSIRGTGGVTNEKLFF
>TRBV18|-|TRBJ2-5
CASSPAAETQYF
>TRBV12-5|-|TRBJ2-1
CASGFLPGVHEQFF
>TRBV29-1|-|TRBJ2-5
CSCTRLANQETQYF
>TRBV2|TRBD2|TRBJ2-2
CASKKGASGANTGELFF